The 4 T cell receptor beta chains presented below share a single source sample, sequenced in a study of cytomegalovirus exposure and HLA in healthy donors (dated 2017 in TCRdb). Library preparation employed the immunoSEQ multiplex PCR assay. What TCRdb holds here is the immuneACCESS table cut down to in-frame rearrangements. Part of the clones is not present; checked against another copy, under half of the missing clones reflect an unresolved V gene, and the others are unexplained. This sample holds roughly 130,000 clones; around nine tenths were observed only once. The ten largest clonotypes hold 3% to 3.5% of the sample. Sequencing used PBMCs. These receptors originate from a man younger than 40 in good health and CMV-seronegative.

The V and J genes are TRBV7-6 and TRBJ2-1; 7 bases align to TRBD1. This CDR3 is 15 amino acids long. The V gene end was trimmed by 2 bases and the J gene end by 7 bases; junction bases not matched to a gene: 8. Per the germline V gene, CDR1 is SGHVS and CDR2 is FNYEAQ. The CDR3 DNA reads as TGTGCCAGCAGCTTAACTGGTCGGACAGGTAATGAGCAGTTCTTC. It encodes CASSLTGRTGNEQFF.

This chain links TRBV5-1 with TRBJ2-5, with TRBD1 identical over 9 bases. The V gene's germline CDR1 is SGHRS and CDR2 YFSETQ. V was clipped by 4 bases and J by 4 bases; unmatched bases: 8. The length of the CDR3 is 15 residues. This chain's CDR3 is CASSVTGGRGETQYF. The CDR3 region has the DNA TGCGCCAGCAGCGTAACAGGGGGCCGGGGAGAGACCCAGTACTTC.

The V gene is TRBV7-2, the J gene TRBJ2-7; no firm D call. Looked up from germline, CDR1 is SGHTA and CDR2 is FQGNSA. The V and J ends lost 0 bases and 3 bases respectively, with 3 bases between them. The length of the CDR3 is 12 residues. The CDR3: CASSLAIYEQYF. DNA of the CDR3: TGTGCCAGCAGCTTAGCCATCTACGAGCAGTACTTC.

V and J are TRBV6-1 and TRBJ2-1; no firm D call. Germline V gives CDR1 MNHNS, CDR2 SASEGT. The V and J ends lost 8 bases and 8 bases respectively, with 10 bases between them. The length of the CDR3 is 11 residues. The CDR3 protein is CASARSDEQFF. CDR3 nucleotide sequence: TGTGCCAGCGCTCGAAGCGATGAGCAGTTCTTC.